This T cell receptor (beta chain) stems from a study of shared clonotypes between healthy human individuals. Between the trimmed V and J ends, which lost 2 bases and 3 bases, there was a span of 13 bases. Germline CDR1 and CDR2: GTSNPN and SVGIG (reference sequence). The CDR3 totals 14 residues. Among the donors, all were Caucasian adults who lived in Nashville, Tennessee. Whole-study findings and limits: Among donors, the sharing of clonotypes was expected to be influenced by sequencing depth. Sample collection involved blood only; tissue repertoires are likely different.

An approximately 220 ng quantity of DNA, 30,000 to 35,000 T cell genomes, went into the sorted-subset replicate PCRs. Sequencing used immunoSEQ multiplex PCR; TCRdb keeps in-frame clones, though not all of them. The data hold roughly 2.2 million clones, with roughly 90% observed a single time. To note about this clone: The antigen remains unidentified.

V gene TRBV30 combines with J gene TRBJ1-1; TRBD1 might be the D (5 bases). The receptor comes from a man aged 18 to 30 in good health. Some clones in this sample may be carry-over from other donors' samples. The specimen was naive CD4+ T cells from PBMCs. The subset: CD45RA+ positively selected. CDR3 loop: CAWSPRQKHTEAFF. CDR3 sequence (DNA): TGTGCCTGGAGTCCCCGACAGAAGCACACTGAAGCTTTCTTT.